The TCR beta chain described here comes from a study of blood T cell repertoires in COVID-19. Background on the study: The origin of the acute and convalescent COVID-19 samples was the United States, Italy and Spain. In each case, the material was cDNA or gDNA derived from T cells, B-cell-depleted T cells, or PBMCs.

Original handling: Reference gene primer amplification in the assay estimated nucleated cell counts. Here immunoSEQ multiplex PCR was the method, and the copy in TCRdb shows in-frame clones only, minus some. V, J and clone size are taken as reported in that table, and D and trimming were inferred from the DNA itself. The table has under 500,000 clones, more than 85% seen once. Between the trimmed V and J ends, which lost 4 bases and 3 bases, there was a span of 11 bases. Germline CDR1 SGHKS, CDR2 YYEKEE (reference sequence). The CDR3 contains 13 residues. The specimen sequenced was peripheral blood. The origin of this receptor is a woman in her 30s with acute or convalescent COVID-19. The V and J genes are TRBV5-5 and TRBJ2-7; D perhaps matches TRBD1 (5 bases). The DNA of the CDR3 is TGTGCCAGCAGCGGCGCAGGGATCTACGAGCAGTACTTC. As protein: CASSGAGIYEQYF.